The sequence of this TCR beta chain was determined in a study of shared clonotypes between healthy human individuals (dated by TCRdb to 2019 to 2021). In terms of the full investigation: The cohort included three men and a couple of women between 18 and 49 years of age. Per donor, leukapheresis produced somewhere between about 0.8 and 9.5 billion PBMCs. Per donor, three plates each were used for CD4 naive and CD4 memory, two for CD8 naive, and one for CD8 memory. To estimate repertoire size and how much clonotype sharing occurs between individuals, the study deeply sequenced the blood TCR repertoires of several healthy adults. To increase sequencing depth and limit assay-specific biases, TCR repertoire library preparation and sequencing were carried out by different laboratories using diverse techniques.

V is clipped by 3 bases and J by 4 bases, and the sequence between their germline boundaries is 6 bases long. The germline V gene (reference sequence) sets CDR1 to SEHNR and CDR2 to FQNEAQ. The CDR3 holds 12 amino acids from the cysteine to the phenylalanine. Just CDR3 DNA is preserved here, 36 bases in frame from base 1. As concerns this clone: There is no known antigen for this receptor. No base-level quality is on record; no much larger clone is a single base apart. This CDR3 is also generated by other DNA sequences in the sample.

Using the deep immunoSEQ assay, multiplex PCR amplified TCR CDR3 regions from genomic DNA. For each cell subset, the extracted genomic DNA was distributed evenly across all wells of several immunoSEQ 96-well plates, and each plate served as one replicate. For sorted subsets, roughly 0.2 ug genomic DNA, equal to tens of thousands of T cell genomes, was loaded into each replicate PCR. The purified libraries were quantified using a Qubit 3.0 fluorometer, sized with a Bioanalyzer 2100, and then quantified again using the KAPA Library Quantification kit. Each immunoSEQ 96-well plate was sequenced on its own single-read 150-cycle Illumina NextSeq 550 flow cell. Processing in the source paper ran as follows. The immunoSEQ output contained only junctional sequences without quality scores, so filtering could not match that applied to full-length reads. Sequences were annotated with PyIR, a Python wrapper for IgBLAST v1.9, using IMGT germline references to assign V/J genes and CDR3. Reads were filtered out if the reads had weak V/J assignments (E-value above 1e-6), no CDR3, stop codons, out-of-frame junctions, or ambiguous translated residues. V3J clonotypes were defined by identical inferred V gene, J gene, and CDR3 amino acid sequence. Percentage overlap between repertoires was calculated by dividing the number of shared unique clonotypes by the size of the smaller repertoire. Repertoire richness was assessed with RTK rarefaction, the Chao1 estimator, and Recon v2.1 estimates of unobserved clonotypes. OLGA was used to compute generation probabilities for all TCRbeta clonotypes that the gDNA method yielded from a handful of donors. Held by TCRdb, this immuneACCESS table contains in-frame sequences only and omits some clones. Under half of the omission traces to an unresolved V gene where checked; the cause of the rest is unknown. Clone size and the V and J calls come from that table; the DNA yielded D and trimming. The sample table holds about 990,000 clones, of which around 82% were seen once. The ten largest account for 0.55% to 0.7% of the sample.

Donors were healthy HIV-negative adults with no recently reported acute infections or vaccinations. Every donor was a Caucasian adult living in Nashville, Tennessee, USA. CD4+ T cells were enriched by magnetic negative selection, after which naive cells were positively selected on CD45RA and the negative fraction was taken as the memory subset. After blood collection by leukapheresis, PBMCs were isolated using Ficoll-Histopaque density gradient centrifugation and then cryopreserved in the vapor phase of liquid nitrogen. Analytical flow cytometry was used to check the purity and quantity of every magnetically sorted T cell population. Each sorted fraction had its genomic DNA isolated and then quantified by UV absorbance on a Nanodrop 2000c. Overall results and qualifications from the work: Incomplete sequencing was indicated by rarefaction of sorted-subset datasets, despite the large sequencing depth. Compared with non-shared clonotypes, clonotypes shared by all four sorted-subset donors had higher generation probabilities. Estimated clonotype richness was generally larger for naive than for memory subsets. The genetic and exposure-history diversity represented was limited by the small number of donors. Sampling was restricted to blood, and TCR repertoires in tissue are likely to differ from TCR repertoires in blood. Based on pairwise subsampling, the degree of clonotype sharing among donors was expected to be affected by sequencing depth. About 5% of naive CD4, 3% to 3.5% of naive CD8, 2.3% of memory CD4, and 0.4% of memory CD8 clonotypes were shared across several donors.

Sequenced material: memory CD4+ T cells from PBMCs. The sample's cell subset or site, from its label and the paper: CD45RA-negative fraction. The clonotype was recovered from a man aged 18 to 29 in good health. Some clones in this sample may be carry-over from other donors' samples. The receptor chain draws on TRBV7-9 and TRBJ1-2; the D gene is not confidently resolved. Here is the DNA: TGTGCCAGCAGCTTGTCCACCTATGGCTACACCTTC. Its product reads: CASSLSTYGYTF.